This T cell receptor beta chain was found in a study of shared T cell receptors in the human thymus. CDR3 size: 17 residues. Germline values: CDR1 KGHSH, CDR2 LQKENI. Trimming left V 2 bases short and J 0 bases short, with 16 bases between. Produced via immunoSEQ multiplex PCR; TCRdb's table is partial and in-frame only. Of hundreds of thousands of clones detected, 85% to 90% appear once; the ten largest clones hold 0.008% to 0.011%. The data were also submitted as part of a second study, on human thymus T cells. As that report states: Infants served as donors; they were healthy and Finnish and were having corrective surgery for congenital heart defects.

V usage is TRBV18 and J usage is TRBJ1-1; D unresolved. The sample comprised thymocytes. The receptor was isolated from a boy in the first two years of life with a congenital heart defect. The CDR3 sequence is CASSPAVSMAMNTEAFF. As DNA, the CDR3 is TGTGCCAGCTCACCAGCGGTCTCGATGGCCATGAACACTGAAGCTTTCTTT.